These T cell receptor beta chains were read from a single sample in a study of spatial heterogeneity in lung cancer. TCRdb re-called the 5' RACE reads through MiXCR, storing one row per CDR3 protein. This table has roughly 3,200 distinct CDR3 sequences, approximately 3.5% appearing once. Sequences were derived from lung tumor tissue, sampled at surgery. These receptors came from a male donor with early-stage non-small cell lung cancer. Both conserved end residues are part of each CDR3. The order of the fields is J gene, D gene, clone size, V gene, CDR3 protein, CDR3 DNA. A D gene is named only where the DNA matches it firmly. Clone size is given as once, few, many, or a class for an expanded clone.

TRBJ1-6	.	many	TRBV5-1	CASSGGTTDSPLHF	TGCGCCAGCAGCGGTGGAACAACGGATTCACCCCTCCACTTT
TRBJ2-3	TRBD2	many	TRBV7-2	CASSYSGGAGTDTQYF	TGTGCCAGCAGCTATAGCGGGGGGGCCGGCACAGATACGCAGTATTTT
TRBJ2-1	.	many	TRBV29-1	CSVRTEGNEQFF	TGCAGCGTACGGACAGAGGGCAATGAGCAGTTCTTC
TRBJ1-2	TRBD1	medium-sized	TRBV6-6	CASSSMDRVNGYTF	TGTGCCAGCAGTTCCATGGACAGGGTGAACGGCTACACCTTC
TRBJ2-1	.	medium-sized	TRBV6-6	CASSYSLPGVHNEQFF	TGTGCCAGCAGTTACTCCTTACCGGGGGTACACAATGAGCAGTTCTTC
TRBJ2-1	TRBD2	medium-sized	TRBV27	CASTVRLAGNNEQFF	TGTGCCAGCACCGTTAGACTAGCGGGGAACAATGAGCAGTTCTTC
TRBJ1-1	.	few	TRBV12-3/TRBV12-4	CASSFGSEPGTEAFF	TGTGCCAGCAGTTTCGGAAGCGAACCGGGGACTGAAGCTTTCTTT
TRBJ1-2	.	medium-sized	TRBV4-2	CASSQSSLGGEILWGYTF	TGTGCCAGCAGCCAATCGTCTTTGGGGGGCGAGATTCTATGGGGCTACACCTTC
TRBJ1-1	.	medium-sized	TRBV6-6	CASSKRDGRATEAFF	TGTGCCAGCAGTAAGCGAGACGGGAGGGCAACTGAAGCTTTCTTT
TRBJ2-5	TRBD1	medium-sized	TRBV6-1	CASSETGGQETQYF	TGTGCCAGCAGTGAGACAGGGGGGCAAGAGACCCAGTACTTC
TRBJ2-3	TRBD1	medium-sized	TRBV28	CASSTQGGLRTDTQYF	TGTGCCAGCAGTACGCAAGGGGGCTTGAGAACAGATACGCAGTATTTT